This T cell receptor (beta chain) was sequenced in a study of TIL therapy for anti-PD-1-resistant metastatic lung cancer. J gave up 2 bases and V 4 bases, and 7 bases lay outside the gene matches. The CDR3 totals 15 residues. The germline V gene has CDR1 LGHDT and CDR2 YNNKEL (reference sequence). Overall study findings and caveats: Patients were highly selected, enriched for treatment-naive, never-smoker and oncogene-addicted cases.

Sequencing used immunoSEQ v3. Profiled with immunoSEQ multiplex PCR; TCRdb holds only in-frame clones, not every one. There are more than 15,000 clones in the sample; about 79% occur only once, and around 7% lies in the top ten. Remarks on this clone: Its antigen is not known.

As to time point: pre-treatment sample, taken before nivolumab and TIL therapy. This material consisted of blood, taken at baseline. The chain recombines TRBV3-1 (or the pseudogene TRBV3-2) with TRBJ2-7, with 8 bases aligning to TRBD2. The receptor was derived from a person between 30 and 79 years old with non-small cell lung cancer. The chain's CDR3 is CASSRSGTQTYEQYF. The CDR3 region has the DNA TGTGCCAGCAGCCGTAGCGGGACTCAAACCTACGAGCAGTACTTC.